This TCR beta chain stems from a study of T cell responses to AZD1222 COVID-19 vaccine. The CDR3 is 14 amino acids. CDR1 and CDR2 (germline): SNHLY, FYNNEI. The V and J ends lost 7 bases and 6 bases respectively, with 19 bases between them. Notes on the study in general: Regions 160-218 and 743-854 dominated among vaccine-associated CD4 TCRs spanning spike. Females outnumbered males among donors, who were mostly white British; clonal diversity was possibly underestimated.

Libraries were prepared by immunoSEQ multiplex PCR; TCRdb keeps only in-frame clonotypes and omits some of them. The sample gives approximately 140,000 clones, around nine tenths of which show up once; 5% to 6.5% is in the top ten. This clone was detected only once. The antigen remains unidentified. Here the sequenced sample was peripheral blood, taken on day 0 of AZD1222 vaccination. This chain connects TRBV2 to TRBJ2-7, with D perhaps being TRBD1 or TRBD2 (6 bases each). The receptor was isolated from an adult in good health. This chain's CDR3 is CASNGGGEWGEQYF. Written as DNA, the CDR3 is TGTGCCAGCAATGGGGGCGGGGAGTGGGGCGAGCAGTACTTC.